This entry features one T cell receptor beta chain sequence. The sample comes from a study of blood T cell repertoires in COVID-19. Background on the study: Material from acute and convalescent COVID-19 was sourced from the United States, Italy and Spain. Sources were T cells, B-cell-depleted T cells, or PBMCs; the material itself was cDNA or gDNA.

As processed by the authors: Estimation of nucleated cell counts was performed using reference gene primer amplification. Profiled with immunoSEQ multiplex PCR; TCRdb holds only in-frame clones, not every one. The V and J calls and clone size come from that table; D and trimming were worked out from the DNA. The sample has 95,000 to 150,000 clones, around four fifths seen once. V lost 3 bases to trimming and J lost 1 base, with 13 bases between them. Per germline, CDR1 KGHSH and CDR2 LQKENI. The CDR3 runs to 15 residues. The chain recombines TRBV18 with TRBJ2-7; D is perhaps TRBD1 (8 bases). Material for sequencing was peripheral blood. The TCR originated in a man between 60 and 75 years old with active or convalescent COVID-19. In DNA form, the CDR3 reads TGTGCCAGCTCACCGACAGGGGAGGGATCCTACGAGCAGTACTTC. Its protein is CASSPTGEGSYEQYF.